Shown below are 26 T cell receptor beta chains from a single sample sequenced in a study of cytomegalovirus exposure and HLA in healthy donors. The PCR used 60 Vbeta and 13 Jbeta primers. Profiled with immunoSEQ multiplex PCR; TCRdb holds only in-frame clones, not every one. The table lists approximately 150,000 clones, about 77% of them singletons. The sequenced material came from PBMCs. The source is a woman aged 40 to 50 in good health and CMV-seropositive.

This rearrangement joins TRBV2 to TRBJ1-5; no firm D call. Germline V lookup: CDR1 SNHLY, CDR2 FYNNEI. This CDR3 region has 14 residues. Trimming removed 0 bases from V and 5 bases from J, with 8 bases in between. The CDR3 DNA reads TGTGCCAGCAGTGAAGCTGGAGGAGATCAGCCCCAGCATTTT. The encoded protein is CASSEAGGDQPQHF.

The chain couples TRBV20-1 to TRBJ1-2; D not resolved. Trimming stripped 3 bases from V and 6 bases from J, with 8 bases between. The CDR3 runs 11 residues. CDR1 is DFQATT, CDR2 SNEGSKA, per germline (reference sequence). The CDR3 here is CSAREQNGYTF. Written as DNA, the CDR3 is TGCAGTGCTAGGGAGCAGAATGGCTACACCTTC.

CDR3 sequence: CASSLGPLAGGSKTQYF. Here the CDR3 DNA reads TGCGCCAGCAGCTTGGGACCACTAGCGGGGGGTTCAAAGACCCAGTACTTC. The genes are TRBV5-1 and TRBJ2-5; 12 bases fit TRBD2. V shed 0 bases and J 6 bases; nucleotides not matched to a gene: 9. Per the germline V gene, CDR1 is SGHRS and CDR2 is YFSETQ. The CDR3 covers 17 residues.

In nucleotides, the CDR3 is TGTGCCAGCAGCTTGGTACACGGGGCCAACGTCCTGACTTTC. The encoded protein is CASSLVHGANVLTF. The rearrangement joins TRBV5-6 to TRBJ2-6; D is unclear. The V gene's germline CDR1 is SGHDT and CDR2 YYEEEE. The V end lost 0 bases, the J end lost 4 bases, and 5 bases lay between the germline ends. The CDR3 consists of 14 residues.

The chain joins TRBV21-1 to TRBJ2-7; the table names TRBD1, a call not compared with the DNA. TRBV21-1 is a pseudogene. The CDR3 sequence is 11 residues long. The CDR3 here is CASSKKGEQYF. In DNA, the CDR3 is TGTGCCAGCAGCAAAAAGGGGGAGCAGTACTTC.

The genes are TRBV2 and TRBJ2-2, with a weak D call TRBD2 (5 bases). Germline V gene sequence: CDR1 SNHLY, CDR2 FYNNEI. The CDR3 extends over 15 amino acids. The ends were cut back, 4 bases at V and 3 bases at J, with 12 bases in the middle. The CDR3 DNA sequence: TGTGCCAGCAGTGCAAGCGGTTCTCACACCGGGGAGCTGTTTTTT. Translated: CASSASGSHTGELFF. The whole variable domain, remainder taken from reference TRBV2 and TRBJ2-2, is EPEVTQTPSHQVTQMGQEVILRCVPISNHLYFYWYRQILGQKVEFLVSFYNNEISEKSEIFDDQFSVERPDGSNFTLKIRSTKLEDSAMYFCASSASGSHTGELFFGEGSRLTVL.

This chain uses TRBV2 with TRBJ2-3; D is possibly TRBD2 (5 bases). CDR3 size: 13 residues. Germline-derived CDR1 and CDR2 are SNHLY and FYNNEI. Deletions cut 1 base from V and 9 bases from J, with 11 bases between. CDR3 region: CASSEGGESTQYF. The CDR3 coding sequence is TGTGCCAGCAGTGAAGGTGGGGAGTCGACGCAGTATTTT.

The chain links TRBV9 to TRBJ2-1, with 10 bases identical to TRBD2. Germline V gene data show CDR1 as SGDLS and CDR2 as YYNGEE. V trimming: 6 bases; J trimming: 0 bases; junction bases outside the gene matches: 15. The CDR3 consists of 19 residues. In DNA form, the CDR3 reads TGTGCCAGCAATTTAGCGGGGGGCCCTCTATCTAGCTCCTACAATGAGCAGTTCTTC. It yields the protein CASNLAGGPLSSSYNEQFF.

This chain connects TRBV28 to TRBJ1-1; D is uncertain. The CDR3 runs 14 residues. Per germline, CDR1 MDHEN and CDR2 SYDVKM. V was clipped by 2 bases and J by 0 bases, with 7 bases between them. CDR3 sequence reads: CASSLQVMNTEAFF. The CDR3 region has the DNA TGTGCCAGCAGTTTACAGGTCATGAACACTGAAGCTTTCTTT.

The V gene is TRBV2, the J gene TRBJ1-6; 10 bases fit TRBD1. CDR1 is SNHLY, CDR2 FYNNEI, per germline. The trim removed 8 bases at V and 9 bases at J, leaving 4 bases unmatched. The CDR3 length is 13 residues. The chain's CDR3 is CASRDRGTSPLHF. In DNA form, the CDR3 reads TGTGCCAGCCGGGACAGGGGTACTTCACCCCTCCACTTT.

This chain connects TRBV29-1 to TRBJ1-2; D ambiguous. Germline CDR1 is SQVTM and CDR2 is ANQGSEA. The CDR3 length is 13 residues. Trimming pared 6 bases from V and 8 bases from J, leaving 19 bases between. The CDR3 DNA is TGCAGCGTCCACGACGCAGGTTTTCGGGGCTACACCTTC. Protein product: CSVHDAGFRGYTF.

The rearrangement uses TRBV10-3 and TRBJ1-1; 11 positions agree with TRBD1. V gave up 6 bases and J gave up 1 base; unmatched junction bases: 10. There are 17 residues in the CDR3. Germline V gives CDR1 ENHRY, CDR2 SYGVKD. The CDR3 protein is CAIRRAGGQGANTEAFF. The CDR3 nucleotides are TGTGCCATCAGAAGAGCCGGCGGACAGGGGGCGAACACTGAAGCTTTCTTT.

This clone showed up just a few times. The CDR3 loop reads CAWIEMANTEAFF. CDR3 nucleotides: TGTGCCTGGATCGAAATGGCTAACACTGAAGCTTTCTTT. The rearrangement uses TRBV30 and TRBJ1-1; D not resolved. With 4 bases removed from V and 2 bases from J, the gap between germline ends came to 11 bases. This CDR3 region has 13 residues. Germline CDR1 reads GTSNPN; CDR2 reads SVGIG (reference sequence).

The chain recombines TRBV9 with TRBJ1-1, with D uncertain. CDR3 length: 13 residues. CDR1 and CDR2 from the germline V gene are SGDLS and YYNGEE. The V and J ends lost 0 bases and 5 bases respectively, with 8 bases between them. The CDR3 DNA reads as TGTGCCAGCAGCGTAGGGTCGGGAACTGAAGCTTTCTTT. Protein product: CASSVGSGTEAFF.

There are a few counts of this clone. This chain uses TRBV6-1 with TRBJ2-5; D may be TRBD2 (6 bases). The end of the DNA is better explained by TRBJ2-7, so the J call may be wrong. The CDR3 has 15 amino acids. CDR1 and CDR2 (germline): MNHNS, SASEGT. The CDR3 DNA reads TGTGCCAGCAGAGATGGGGAGGCCCTCTCCTACGAGCAGTACTTC. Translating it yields CASRDGEALSYEQYF.

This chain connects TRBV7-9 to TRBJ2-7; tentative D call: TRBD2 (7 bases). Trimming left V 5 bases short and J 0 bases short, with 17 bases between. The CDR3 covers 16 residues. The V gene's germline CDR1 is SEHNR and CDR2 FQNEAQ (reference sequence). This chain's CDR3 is CASSPQWGGASYEQYF. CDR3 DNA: TGTGCCAGCAGCCCGCAGTGGGGGGGGGCCTCCTACGAGCAGTACTTC.

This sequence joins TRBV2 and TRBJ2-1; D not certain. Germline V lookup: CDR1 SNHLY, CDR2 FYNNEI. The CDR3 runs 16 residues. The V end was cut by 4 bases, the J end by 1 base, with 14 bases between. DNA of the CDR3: TGTGCCAGCAGTGGCCGTTTAGCCCAATCCTACAATGAGCAGTTCTTC. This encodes CASSGRLAQSYNEQFF.

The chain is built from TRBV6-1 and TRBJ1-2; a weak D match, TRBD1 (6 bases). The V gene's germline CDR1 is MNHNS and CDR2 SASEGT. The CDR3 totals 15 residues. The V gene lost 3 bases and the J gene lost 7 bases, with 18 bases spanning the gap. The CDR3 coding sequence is TGTGCCAGCAGTGACCTGGACAGTCCCCGGGGTGGCTACACCTTC. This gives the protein CASSDLDSPRGGYTF.

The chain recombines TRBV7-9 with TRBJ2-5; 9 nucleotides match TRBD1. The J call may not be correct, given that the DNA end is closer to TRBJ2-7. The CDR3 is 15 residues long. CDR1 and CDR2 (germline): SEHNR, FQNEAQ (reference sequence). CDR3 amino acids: CASSLEGGQGNEQYF. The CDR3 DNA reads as TGTGCCAGCAGCTTAGAGGGGGGACAGGGTAACGAGCAGTACTTC.

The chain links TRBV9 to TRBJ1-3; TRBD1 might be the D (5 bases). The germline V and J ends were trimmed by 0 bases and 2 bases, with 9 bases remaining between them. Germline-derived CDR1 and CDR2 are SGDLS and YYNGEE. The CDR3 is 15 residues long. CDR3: CASSVGQNPGNTIYF. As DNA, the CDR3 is TGTGCCAGCAGCGTAGGACAGAATCCTGGAAACACCATATATTTT. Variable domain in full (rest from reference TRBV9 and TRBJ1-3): DSGVTQTPKHLITATGQRVTLRCSPRSGDLSVYWYQQSLDQGLQFLIQYYNGEERAKGNILERFSAQQFPDLHSELNLSSLELGDSALYFCASSVGQNPGNTIYFGEGSWLTVV.

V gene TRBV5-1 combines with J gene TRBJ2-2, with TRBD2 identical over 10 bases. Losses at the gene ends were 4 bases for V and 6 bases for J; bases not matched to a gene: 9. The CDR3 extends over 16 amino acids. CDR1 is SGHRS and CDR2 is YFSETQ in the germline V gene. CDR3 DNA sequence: TGCGCCAGCAGCCCGGTGGGGACTAGCGTCTCCGGGGAGCTGTTTTTT. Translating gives CASSPVGTSVSGELFF.

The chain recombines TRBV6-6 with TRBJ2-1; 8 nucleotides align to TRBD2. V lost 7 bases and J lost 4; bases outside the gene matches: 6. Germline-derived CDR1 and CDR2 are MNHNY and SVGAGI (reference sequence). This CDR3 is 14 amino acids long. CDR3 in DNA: TGTGCCAGCAAGGCGGGGGGCAATTACAATGAGCAGTTCTTC. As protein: CASKAGGNYNEQFF.

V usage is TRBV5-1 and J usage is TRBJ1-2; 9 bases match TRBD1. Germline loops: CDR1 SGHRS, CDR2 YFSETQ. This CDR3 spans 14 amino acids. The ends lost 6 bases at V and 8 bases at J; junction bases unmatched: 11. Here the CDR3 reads CASNLVGQGNGYTF. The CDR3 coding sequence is TGCGCCAGCAACCTAGTGGGACAGGGAAACGGCTACACCTTC.

The CDR3 is CASRPQENTEAFF. The CDR3 nucleotides are TGTGCCAGCAGGCCTCAGGAGAACACTGAAGCTTTCTTT. V usage is TRBV14 and J usage is TRBJ1-1, with D unresolved. V lost 6 bases and J 1 base, leaving 9 bases between the germline ends. CDR1 is SGHDN, CDR2 FVKESK, per germline. The CDR3 covers 13 residues.

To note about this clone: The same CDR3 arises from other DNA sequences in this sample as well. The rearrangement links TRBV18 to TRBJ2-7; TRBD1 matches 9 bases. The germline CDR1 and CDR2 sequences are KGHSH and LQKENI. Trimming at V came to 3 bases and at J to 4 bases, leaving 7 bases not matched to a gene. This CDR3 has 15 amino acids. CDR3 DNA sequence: TGTGCCAGCTCACCGGGACAGGGACTCTCGTACGAGCAGTACTTC. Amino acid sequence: CASSPGQGLSYEQYF.

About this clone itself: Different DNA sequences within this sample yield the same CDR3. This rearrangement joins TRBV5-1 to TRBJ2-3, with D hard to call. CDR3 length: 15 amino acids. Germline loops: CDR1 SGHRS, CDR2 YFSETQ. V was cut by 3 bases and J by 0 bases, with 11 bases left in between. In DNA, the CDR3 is TGCGCCAGCAGCTCAGGAACCACTAGCACAGATACGCAGTATTTT. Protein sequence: CASSSGTTSTDTQYF.